Below, 17 T cell receptor beta chains from the same sample are listed, as sequenced in a study of T cell responses to AZD1222 COVID-19 vaccine. Sequenced by immunoSEQ multiplex PCR; TCRdb stores in-frame clones only, minus some. The sample records 65,000 to 100,000 clones, 88% being singletons. Sequenced here: peripheral blood, sampled 28 days after the second AZD1222 dose. The receptors come from an adult who received the AZD1222 COVID-19 vaccine.

The chain combines TRBV5-1 with TRBJ1-6; no clear D gene. The CDR3 sequence is 14 residues long. CDR1 is SGHRS, CDR2 YFSETQ, per germline. V was pared by 3 bases and J by 4 bases, with 8 bases between. This CDR3 reads CASSSDGYNSPLHF. CDR3 coding DNA: TGCGCCAGCAGCTCGGACGGGTATAATTCACCCCTCCACTTT.

This chain joins TRBV24-1 and TRBJ1-5; 7 nucleotides align to TRBD1. Germline assignment: CDR1 KGHDR and CDR2 SFDVKD. The CDR3 totals 13 residues. Losses at the gene ends were 3 bases for V and 16 bases for J; bases not matched to a gene: 11. The CDR3 loop is CATSDGRGREKHF. The CDR3 DNA is TGTGCCACCAGTGATGGAAGGGGGCGAGAAAAACATTTT.

This clone was detected a few times. The chain recombines TRBV24-1 with TRBJ2-5; the D gene is possibly TRBD2 (5 bases). The CDR3 extends over 14 amino acids. CDR1 is KGHDR, CDR2 SFDVKD, per germline. V dropped 0 bases and J dropped 5 bases, with 9 bases sitting between them. In nucleotides, the CDR3 is TGTGCCACCAGTGATTTGATGGACTCGGAGACCCAGTACTTC. The encoded protein is CATSDLMDSETQYF.

This rearrangement joins TRBV12-5 to TRBJ1-4; D is undetermined. Trimming cost V 1 base and J 0 bases, with 12 bases left between them. The CDR3 runs 17 residues. The germline CDR1 and CDR2 sequences are LGHNT and FRNRAP. CDR3: CASGLGETHATNEKLFF. CDR3 nucleotide sequence: TGTGCTAGTGGTTTGGGGGAGACACATGCAACTAATGAAAAACTGTTTTTT. Filled out from reference TRBV12-5 and TRBJ1-4, the complete variable domain reads DARVTQTPRHKVTEMGQEVTMRCQPILGHNTVFWYRQTMMQGLELLAYFRNRAPLDDSGMPKDRFSAEMPDATLATLKIQPSEPRDSAVYFCASGLGETHATNEKLFFGSGTQLSVL.

The V gene is TRBV7-9, the J gene TRBJ1-1; D is undetermined. The CDR3 loop spans 15 amino acids. V was trimmed by 4 bases and J by 3 bases, leaving 15 bases between them. Germline CDR1 reads SEHNR; CDR2 reads FQNEAQ (reference sequence). The CDR3 sequence: CASSSSLVFDTEAFF. The CDR3 DNA sequence: TGTGCCAGCAGCTCCTCATTGGTGTTCGACACTGAAGCTTTCTTT.

V is TRBV5-1 and J is TRBJ1-6; the D is unclear. The germline CDR1 and CDR2 sequences are SGHRS and YFSETQ. This CDR3 comprises 17 residues. V was pared by 4 bases and J by 3 bases, with 17 bases between. The CDR3: CASSRSTGAGYNSPLHF. Written as DNA, the CDR3 is TGCGCCAGCAGCCGCTCGACGGGAGCTGGCTATAATTCACCCCTCCACTTT.

J is TRBJ2-5 and V is TRBV21-1; the table calls TRBD2, which could not be checked here. TRBV21-1 is termed a pseudogene. The CDR3 totals 14 residues. The CDR3 nucleotides are TGTGCCAGCAGCATTAAAAGCTCCGGAGAGACCCAGTACTTC. Translation: CASSIKSSGETQYF.

This chain links TRBV6-1 with TRBJ2-3, with TRBD2 identical over 9 bases. The CDR3 contains 16 residues. Looked up from germline, CDR1 is MNHNS and CDR2 is SASEGT. Germline trimming cut 1 base from V and 5 bases from J; bases unmatched to any gene: 7. The CDR3 nucleotides are TGTGCCAGCAGTGAAGGCACGGGACTAGCATTAGATACGCAGTATTTT. Translated, it gives CASSEGTGLALDTQYF.

CDR3 residues: CARSKAGVRSTDTQYF. The DNA for the CDR3 is TGTGCCAGGAGTAAAGCGGGAGTAAGAAGCACAGATACGCAGTATTTT. The chain combines TRBV28 with TRBJ2-3; 8 nucleotides line up with TRBD2. J lost 0 bases, V lost 9 bases, and 11 bases had no gene match. Germline values: CDR1 MDHEN, CDR2 SYDVKM. The CDR3 runs 16 residues.

The gene calls are TRBV2 and TRBJ2-5; 11 nucleotides agree with TRBD2. The CDR3 contains 15 residues. J lost 1 base, V lost 5 bases, and 3 bases had no gene match. Per the germline V gene, CDR1 is SNHLY and CDR2 is FYNNEI. CDR3 in amino acids: CASSRLAGTQETQYF. Written as DNA, the CDR3 is TGTGCCAGCAGTCGACTAGCGGGGACCCAAGAGACCCAGTACTTC. Looking up the rest from reference TRBV2 and TRBJ2-5 gives the full variable domain: EPEVTQTPSHQVTQMGQEVILRCVPISNHLYFYWYRQILGQKVEFLVSFYNNEISEKSEIFDDQFSVERPDGSNFTLKIRSTKLEDSAMYFCASSRLAGTQETQYFGPGTRLLVL.

CDR3 coding DNA: TGTGCCAGTAGTATAGATCCAGGAAAGGGTCTGGATGGCTACACCTTC. Protein sequence: CASSIDPGKGLDGYTF. The V gene is TRBV19, the J gene TRBJ1-2; D gene uncertain. The germline V and J ends were trimmed by 0 bases and 6 bases, with 17 bases remaining between them. Germline V gene data show CDR1 as LNHDA and CDR2 as SQIVND (reference sequence). The CDR3 runs 16 residues. Using reference TRBV19 and TRBJ1-2 for the parts outside the CDR3, the full variable domain is DGGITQSPKYLFRKEGQNVTLSCEQNLNHDAMYWYRQDPGQGLRLIYYSQIVNDFQKGDIAEGYSVSREKKESFPLTVTSAQKNPTAFYLCASSIDPGKGLDGYTFGSGTRLTVV.

The chain recombines TRBV4-1 with TRBJ2-1, with a possible D match to TRBD2 (6 bases). The germline V and J ends were trimmed by 0 bases and 4 bases, with 13 bases remaining between them. The CDR3 is made up of 16 amino acids. Germline CDR1 is MGHRA and CDR2 is YSYEKL. CDR3 sequence: CASSQERRETYNEQFF. The CDR3 nucleotides are TGCGCCAGCAGCCAAGAGCGGAGGGAGACTTACAATGAGCAGTTCTTC.

The chain has TRBV3-1 (or the pseudogene TRBV3-2) and TRBJ2-3; 8 nucleotides match TRBD1. Germline V gene sequence: CDR1 LGHDT, CDR2 YNNKEL (reference sequence). With V trimmed by 4 bases and J by 0 bases, 6 bases remained unmatched. The CDR3 is made up of 16 amino acids. The CDR3, as DNA: TGTGCCAGCAGCCTCGACCGGACAGGGAGCACAGATACGCAGTATTTT. Protein product: CASSLDRTGSTDTQYF.

In this sample, this clone turned up once. The chain joins TRBV28 to TRBJ1-5; maybe TRBD1 (5 bases). V lost 2 bases, J lost 2 bases, and 7 bases lay in between. The germline gives CDR1 MDHEN, CDR2 SYDVKM. The CDR3 sequence is 14 residues long. In DNA, the CDR3 is TGTGCCAGCAGTTTAATGGGACGCAATCAGCCCCAGCATTTT. Translating it yields CASSLMGRNQPQHF.

This clone was counted a single time. The rearrangement joins TRBV7-2 to TRBJ2-2; 10 bases agree with TRBD2. J was trimmed by 5 bases and V by 2 bases; bases with no gene match: 8. The CDR3 runs 17 residues. CDR1 is SGHTA and CDR2 is FQGNSA in the germline V gene. Here the CDR3 DNA reads TGTGCCAGCAGCTTATTTTCGAGCGGGAGGGTTACCGGGGAGCTGTTTTTT. Amino acid sequence: CASSLFSSGRVTGELFF.

This rearrangement joins TRBV9 to TRBJ2-7, with D perhaps matching TRBD2 (6 bases). V lost 4 bases, J lost 3 bases, and 17 bases lay in between. CDR3 length: 15 amino acids. Germline CDR1 is SGDLS and CDR2 is YYNGEE. CDR3: CASSLGGTASYEQYF. In nucleotides, the CDR3 is TGTGCCAGCAGCCTGGGCGGGACGGCAAGCTACGAGCAGTACTTC.

The chain recombines TRBV28 with TRBJ2-7; 10 bases are shared with TRBD1. The germline gives CDR1 MDHEN, CDR2 SYDVKM. V shed 7 bases and J 2 bases; nucleotides not matched to a gene: 14. CDR3 length: 17 amino acids. The CDR3, as DNA: TGTGCCAGCATTCACCTTGGGGGGGACAGGGGACCCTACGAGCAGTACTTC. This gives the protein CASIHLGGDRGPYEQYF.